The next 4 T cell receptor beta chains were all read from a single sample in a study of blood T cells in healthy people across ages. Together with a sample-barcoded 5' primer, a J-beta primer mix was included in a second PCR lasting roughly 6 to 12 cycles. TCRdb called the 5' RACE reads again in MiXCR, with one record for every CDR3 protein. The top ten hold roughly 8% of the sample, which has 1.5 million to 2 million distinct CDR3 sequences, 28% seen once. Input material: blood. The source of these receptors is a woman aged 25 to 39 in good health.

This clonotype has only a few counts. This chain connects TRBV9 to TRBJ1-2; 9 nucleotides match TRBD1. The CDR3 is 12 amino acids. Germline CDR1 is SGDLS and CDR2 is YYNGEE. Trimming at V came to 8 bases and at J to 7 bases, leaving 6 bases not matched to a gene. Here the CDR3 reads CASQTGGRGYTF. CDR3 sequence (DNA): TGTGCCAGTCAAACAGGGGGCCGTGGCTACACCTTC.

This rearrangement joins TRBV12-5 to TRBJ2-1; 7 bases align to TRBD2. The length of the CDR3 is 11 residues. From germline, CDR1 is LGHNT and CDR2 FRNRAP. With V trimmed by 6 bases and J by 10 bases, 3 bases remained unmatched. The chain's CDR3 is CASGREAEQFF. CDR3 coding DNA: TGTGCTAGTGGCCGGGAGGCCGAGCAGTTCTTC.

V is TRBV13 and J is TRBJ2-3; TRBD2 aligns across 7 bases. The CDR3 is made up of 15 amino acids. V gave up 7 bases and J gave up 2 bases; unmatched junction bases: 9. Germline values: CDR1 PRHDT, CDR2 FYEKMQ (reference sequence). Here the CDR3 reads CASTPGRGSTDTQYF. CDR3 bases: TGTGCCAGCACCCCGGGGAGGGGCTCCACAGATACGCAGTATTTT.

This chain joins TRBV30 and TRBJ2-7; D call uncertain. The CDR3 loop spans 14 amino acids. Trimming cost V 0 bases and J 2 bases, with 11 bases left between them. CDR1 GTSNPN and CDR2 SVGIG come from the germline V gene (reference sequence). CDR3 DNA sequence: TGTGCCTGGAGTGTACGATGGCCTACCTACGAGCAGTACTTC. Amino acid sequence: CAWSVRWPTYEQYF. Combining the CDR3 with reference TRBV30 and TRBJ2-7 gives the whole variable domain SQTIHQWPATLVQPVGSPLSLECTVEGTSNPNLYWYRQAAGRGLQLLFYSVGIGQISSEVPQNLSASRPQDRQFILSSKKLLLSDSGFYLCAWSVRWPTYEQYFGPGTRLTVT.